These 21 T cell receptor beta chains were sequenced from one sample in a study of monozygotic twins with inflammatory bowel disease. Reprocessing the 5' RACE reads, TCRdb reports a single entry for every CDR3 protein and omits DNA. Reported are 150,000 to 200,000 distinct CDR3 sequences; the ten largest clones contain 2.5% to 3%. Material for sequencing was blood. The origin of the receptors is a human donor with ulcerative colitis or Crohn's disease, or a healthy co-twin of an affected twin (not recorded which).

This chain connects TRBV6-2 or TRBV6-3 to TRBJ2-7; TCRdb gives TRBD1 as the D gene, but with no DNA this cannot be confirmed. The length of the CDR3 is 13 residues. CDR1 and CDR2 from the germline V gene are MNHEY and SVGEGT. The CDR3 sequence is CASSWTGDHEQYF.

The chain recombines TRBV5-1 with TRBJ2-2. CDR3 length: 15 amino acids. Germline V gene data show CDR1 as SGHRS and CDR2 as YFSETQ. This chain's CDR3 is CATTSSSTGTGELFF.

The V call is TRBV3-1, the J call TRBJ1-2; TCRdb designates TRBD1, a call that cannot be tested without DNA. The CDR3 runs 14 residues. Germline V CDR1 and CDR2: LGHDT, YNNKEL (reference sequence). The CDR3 spells CASSHGPGEIGYTF.

The CDR3 protein is CASSPEKPTDTQYF. The chain joins TRBV5-1 to TRBJ2-3. The CDR3 is 14 amino acids. Germline V gives CDR1 SGHRS, CDR2 YFSETQ.

The CDR3 loop reads CSATIRGSPSGGPKETQYF. V gene TRBV20-1 combines with J gene TRBJ2-5; TCRdb calls TRBD2, which cannot be checked without DNA. CDR1 is DFQATT and CDR2 is SNEGSKA in the germline V gene (reference sequence). CDR3 length: 19 amino acids.

The J gene is TRBJ2-7, the V gene TRBV27; the D call of TRBD1 rests on TCRdb alone, since no DNA is present to check it. From germline, CDR1 is MNHEY and CDR2 SMNVEV (reference sequence). This CDR3 has 16 residues. The CDR3 sequence is CASSHRVAITSYEQYF.

The chain combines TRBV10-2 with TRBJ2-5. This CDR3 is 13 amino acids long. CDR1 and CDR2 from the germline V gene are WSHSY and SAAADI. CDR3 loop: CASSVWERETQYF.

The chain combines TRBV25-1 with TRBJ2-7; lacking DNA, the TRBD1 call made by TCRdb goes unchecked. Germline V gene data show CDR1 as MGHDK and CDR2 as SYGVNS. CDR3 length: 14 amino acids. CDR3 in amino acids: CASSDAGGAFEQYF.

The chain combines TRBV5-1 with TRBJ1-4; TCRdb calls TRBD1, which cannot be checked without DNA. The CDR3 is made up of 18 amino acids. Germline lookup yields CDR1 SGHRS and CDR2 YFSETQ. CDR3 sequence reads: CASSPRTPAPATNEKLFF.

The chain has TRBV12-3 or TRBV12-4 and TRBJ2-2; with no DNA, the TCRdb D assignment of TRBD1 cannot be verified. This CDR3 region has 18 residues. This chain's CDR3 is CASSLIMGGYLNTGELFF.

The rearrangement links TRBV20-1 to TRBJ2-5; lacking DNA, the TRBD2 call made by TCRdb goes unchecked. The germline gives CDR1 DFQATT, CDR2 SNEGSKA (reference sequence). The CDR3 is made up of 16 amino acids. The CDR3 loop reads CSARDVVAGAEETQYF.

The chain uses TRBV14 and TRBJ2-1; TCRdb calls TRBD2, which cannot be checked without DNA. Germline V gene sequence: CDR1 SGHDN, CDR2 FVKESK. This CDR3 is built from 14 residues. CDR3 sequence reads: CASSQGWTEREQFF.

The chain recombines TRBV5-1 with TRBJ1-1; the D call from TCRdb, TRBD1, cannot be confirmed without DNA. The germline V gene has CDR1 SGHRS and CDR2 YFSETQ. This CDR3 spans 14 amino acids. CDR3 amino acids: CASSLVPVGAEAFF. The entire variable domain, with the rest obtained from reference TRBV5-1 and TRBJ1-1, is as follows: KAGVTQTPRYLIKTRGQQVTLSCSPISGHRSVSWYQQTPGQGLQFLFEYFSETQRNKGNFPGRFSGRQFSNSRSEMNVSTLELGDSALYLCASSLVPVGAEAFFGQGTRLTVV.

The V call is TRBV27, the J call TRBJ2-7. This CDR3 comprises 14 residues. Germline CDR1 and CDR2: MNHEY and SMNVEV (reference sequence). CDR3 region: CASSLAVGSYEQYF.

The genes are TRBV28 and TRBJ2-1; TCRdb calls TRBD1, which cannot be checked without DNA. The CDR3 extends over 15 amino acids. Germline CDR1 reads MDHEN; CDR2 reads SYDVKM. CDR3 protein: CASSFDRRDYNEQFF.

The chain links TRBV10-3 to TRBJ1-2; TCRdb's D call, TRBD1, is unchecked because there is no DNA. The CDR3 consists of 12 residues. Germline CDR1 is ENHRY and CDR2 is SYGVKD. The CDR3 sequence is CAISEQGDGYTF.

This chain joins TRBV23-1 and TRBJ2-1; the D call of TRBD1 rests on TCRdb alone, since no DNA is present to check it. TRBV23-1 is an ORF, with its function uncertain. CDR3 size: 18 residues. The CDR3 here is CASSQKWIGQNSYNEQFF.

The chain has TRBV20-1 and TRBJ2-1; TCRdb's assignment of TRBD2 cannot be checked, as there is no DNA. The germline gives CDR1 DFQATT, CDR2 SNEGSKA (reference sequence). The CDR3 length is 15 residues. The CDR3 region is CSASPGLAGSDEQFF.

This chain connects TRBV6-2 or TRBV6-3 to TRBJ2-6; TCRdb outputs TRBD2, but without DNA this stays unchecked. This CDR3 has 13 residues. CDR1 and CDR2 (germline): MNHEY, SVGEGT. CDR3 sequence reads: CASSRAGANVLTF.

CDR3 in amino acids: CSAKLAKYNEQFF. The gene calls are TRBV20-1 and TRBJ2-1; checking the TCRdb D call of TRBD2 is not possible without DNA. Per the germline V gene, CDR1 is DFQATT and CDR2 is SNEGSKA (reference sequence). The CDR3 has 13 residues.

The chain combines TRBV2 with TRBJ1-6. The CDR3 is 16 residues long. Germline assignment: CDR1 SNHLY and CDR2 FYNNEI. The CDR3 sequence: CASSSWGSGPNSPLHF.